These 8 T cell receptor beta chains were sequenced from one sample in a study of memory CD8 T cells in hepatitis C reinfection. Profiling relied on immunoSEQ multiplex PCR, and the TCRdb table lists in-frame clones only, not all of them. The sample has about 45,000 clones, roughly 90% seen once. The time point here: peak reinfection, 3 to 8 weeks after reinfection detection. No in vitro expansion preceded TCR sequencing of the sorted cells. The sample consisted of naive CD8+ T cells sorted from blood. Receptors were obtained from a man in his late teens or twenties with hepatitis C virus infection.

CDR3 in DNA: TGTGCCAGCAGTTTTCTCGGGACTAGCGGGGGAACAGATACGCAGTATTTT. The encoded protein is CASSFLGTSGGTDTQYF. J is TRBJ2-3 and V is TRBV27, with TRBD2 matching over 14 bases. The CDR3 has 17 amino acids. J was trimmed by 3 bases and V by 3 bases; bases with no gene match: 5. Germline CDR1 reads MNHEY; CDR2 reads SMNVEV (reference sequence).

The chain carries TRBV5-1 and TRBJ2-7; 7 positions agree with TRBD1. Per germline, CDR1 SGHRS and CDR2 YFSETQ. V lost 4 bases and J lost 0; bases outside the gene matches: 4. The CDR3 covers 14 residues. DNA of the CDR3: TGCGCCAGCAGCCCGGGACAGAGCTCCTACGAGCAGTACTTC. This translates into CASSPGQSSYEQYF.

This chain uses TRBV10-1 with TRBJ2-3; tentative D call: TRBD2 (5 bases). The CDR3 has 15 residues. With 3 bases removed from V and 1 base from J, the gap between germline ends came to 11 bases. Germline values: CDR1 WNHNN, CDR2 SYGVQD (reference sequence). The CDR3 DNA reads as TGCGCCAGCAGTGACGGAGGTGGCGGCACAGATACGCAGTATTTT. Translation gives CASSDGGGGTDTQYF.

The rearrangement joins TRBV11-2 to TRBJ1-3; unclear D gene. The V end was cut by 5 bases, the J end by 0 bases, with 2 bases between. CDR1 and CDR2 (germline): SGHAT, FQNNGV. This CDR3 has 12 residues. As DNA, the CDR3 is TGTGCCAGCAGCCTCTCTGGAAACACCATATATTTT. Amino acid sequence: CASSLSGNTIYF.

The CDR3 DNA is TGTGCCAGCAGTTTATCTGGGACAGGGGCGACCGGGGAGCTGTTTTTT. Its translation: CASSLSGTGATGELFF. The gene calls are TRBV27 and TRBJ2-2; 10 nucleotides line up with TRBD1. The CDR3 runs to 16 residues. With V trimmed by 0 bases and J by 5 bases, 3 bases remained unmatched. Germline values: CDR1 MNHEY, CDR2 SMNVEV (reference sequence).

This sequence joins TRBV18 and TRBJ2-7; possible D gene TRBD2, 5 bases. The CDR3 length is 12 residues. The ends were cut back, 3 bases at V and 5 bases at J, with 8 bases in the middle. The germline V gene encodes CDR1 KGHSH and CDR2 LQKENI. CDR3 residues: CASSPGSHEQYF. The CDR3 region has the DNA TGTGCCAGCTCACCTGGGAGCCACGAGCAGTACTTC.

The chain couples TRBV19 to TRBJ1-1; a possible D gene is TRBD1 (6 bases). Germline CDR1 and CDR2: LNHDA and SQIVND (reference sequence). The CDR3 covers 12 residues. Trimming left V 2 bases short and J 6 bases short, with 7 bases between. CDR3 region: CASSISGAEAFF. The CDR3, as DNA: TGTGCCAGTAGTATATCAGGGGCTGAAGCTTTCTTT.

The chain recombines TRBV6-6 with TRBJ2-1; TRBD1 matches 10 bases. The CDR3 loop spans 14 amino acids. The junction had 1 base not matched to a gene; V was cut back by 0 bases and J by 8 bases. Germline V lookup: CDR1 MNHNY, CDR2 SVGAGI (reference sequence). In nucleotides, the CDR3 is TGTGCCAGCAGTTACTCGGACAGGGGGTATGAGCAGTTCTTC. It specifies CASSYSDRGYEQFF.